These T cell receptor beta chains were read from a single sample in a study of cytomegalovirus exposure and HLA in healthy donors. Sequenced by immunoSEQ multiplex PCR; TCRdb stores in-frame clones only, minus some. The ten most abundant clones cover less than 6% of a sample with around 70,000 clones. Sequenced material: PBMCs. Receptor source: a man between 35 and 55 years old in good health and CMV-seronegative. Both conserved end residues are trimmed from each CDR3.

cdr3_aa,v_call
ASKLAGGPYEQY,TRBV27
ATTGGKNYNEQF,TRBV5-1
SAGTVVDTGELF,TRBV29-1
ASSQGTYLYNEQF,TRBV4-2
ASSLTTSGSTYEQY,TRBV5-1
AWGAGKEMPQY,TRBV30
ASSRTANYGYT,TRBV6-1
ASSWGPGGNTGELF,TRBV27
ASSLVGGPGTGELF,TRBV11-2
AWGTGEVTEAF,TRBV30
ASSPGPGQPQH,TRBV9
ASSVGVGGTGELF,TRBV2
ASSQDRTGYMYEQY,TRBV4-3
ASSEFRRGGDLIETQY,TRBV6-1
ASSFGGYEQY,TRBV11-1
ASSGRTGGSNNEQF,TRBV2
ASSSGQQGNTIY,TRBV6-6
ASSDYDRGLRYT,TRBV6-1
ASSLTGPHATNEKLF,TRBV5-1
ASSLVGVYNEQF,TRBV7-9
AWSVAGGTDTQY,TRBV30
AWSADRGGEKLF,TRBV30
ASSSTGAGANVLT,TRBV6-5
ASSYAYHNEQF,TRBV6-5
ASSVTSGRVEQY,TRBV2
ASSQAPASTDTQY,TRBV6-5
ASSLVVGFEQY,TRBV5-1
ASSDLAGAKNTEAF,TRBV6-1